This record concerns one T cell receptor beta chain sequence. Its antigen remains unknown. Germline-derived CDR1 and CDR2 are SGHVS and FQNEAQ. Trimming shortened V by 3 bases and J by 6 bases, and 17 bases separated the two germline ends. The CDR3 extends over 16 amino acids. These data are taken from a study of T-cell memory formation after mild COVID-19. Study-wide results and caveats: CD4+ clones that contracted lay mainly in CM and EM; CD8+ ones lay in EMRA.

TCR alpha and TCR beta cDNA libraries carrying sample barcodes and UMIs came from 5'RACE with constant-segment primers. TCRdb re-called the 5' RACE reads with MiXCR, one entry per CDR3 protein. The repertoire consists of more than 450,000 distinct CDR3 sequences, with approximately 19% occurring once and the leading ten covering about 12%. Sequenced input: PBMCs or a T cell subset sorted from them (not recorded which). The receptor comes from an adult woman who had mild COVID-19 (a few samples of this study predate the infection). Cell type and time point are not known. The V call is TRBV7-8, the J call TRBJ2-2; the D gene is possibly TRBD2 (6 bases). CDR3 bases: TGTGCCAGCAGCTTCTTGTACGGGGGTCCGGCCGGGGAGCTGTTTTTT. Its protein is CASSFLYGGPAGELFF.